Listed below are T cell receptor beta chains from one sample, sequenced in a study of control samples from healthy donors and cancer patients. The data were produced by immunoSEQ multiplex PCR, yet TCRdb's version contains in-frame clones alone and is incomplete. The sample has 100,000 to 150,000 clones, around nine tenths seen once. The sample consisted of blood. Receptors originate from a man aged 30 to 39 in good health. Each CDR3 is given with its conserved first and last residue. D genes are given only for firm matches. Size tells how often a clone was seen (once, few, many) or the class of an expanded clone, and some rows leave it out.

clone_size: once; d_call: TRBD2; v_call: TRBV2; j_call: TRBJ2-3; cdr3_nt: TGTGCCAGCAGTGGCGGGACTAGCGGGGGGCAGGTGCAGTATTTT; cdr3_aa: CASSGGTSGGQVQYF
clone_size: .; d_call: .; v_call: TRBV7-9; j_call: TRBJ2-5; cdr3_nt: TGTGCCAGCAACGAGGGGCAGGGGAAGGAAGAGACCCAGTACTTC; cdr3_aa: CASNEGQGKEETQYF
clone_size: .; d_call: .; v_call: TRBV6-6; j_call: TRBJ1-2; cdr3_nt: TGTGCCAGCAGTTACGGGGTATCGGGTGGCTACACCTTC; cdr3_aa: CASSYGVSGGYTF
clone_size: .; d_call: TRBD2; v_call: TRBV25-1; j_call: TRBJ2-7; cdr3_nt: TGTGCCAGCAGTGGGACTAGGAGCTACGAGCAGTACTTC; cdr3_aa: CASSGTRSYEQYF
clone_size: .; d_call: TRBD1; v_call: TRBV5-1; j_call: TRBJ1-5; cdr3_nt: TGCGCCAGCAGCTTGTGGACAGGGGGCAATCAGCCCCAGCATTTT; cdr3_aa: CASSLWTGGNQPQHF
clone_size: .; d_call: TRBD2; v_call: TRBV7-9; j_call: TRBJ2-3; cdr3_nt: TGTGCCAGCAGCCTCGGACTAGAAGCAGATACGCAGTATTTT; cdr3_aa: CASSLGLEADTQYF
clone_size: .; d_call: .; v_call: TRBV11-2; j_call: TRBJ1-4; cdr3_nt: TGTGCCAGCACCTCGGGGTGGGGGTTGGGAGAAAAACTGTTTTTT; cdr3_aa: CASTSGWGLGEKLFF
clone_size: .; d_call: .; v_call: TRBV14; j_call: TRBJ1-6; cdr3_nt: TGTGCCAGCAGCCCATACGAAGGGGGGACCCTTTATAATTCACCCCTCCACTTT; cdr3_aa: CASSPYEGGTLYNSPLHF
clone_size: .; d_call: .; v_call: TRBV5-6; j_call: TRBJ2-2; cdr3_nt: TGTGCCAGCAGACTGGGACTCCTTGGAGGCGGGGAGCTGTTTTTT; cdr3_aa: CASRLGLLGGGELFF
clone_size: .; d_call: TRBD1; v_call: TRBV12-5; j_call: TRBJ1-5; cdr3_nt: TGTGCTAGTGGTTTGGTACTCGTGACAGGGGACTATAGCAATCAGCCCCAGCATTTT; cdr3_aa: CASGLVLVTGDYSNQPQHF
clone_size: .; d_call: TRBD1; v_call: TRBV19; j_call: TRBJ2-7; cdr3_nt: TGTGCCAGTAGTAACCCATACGGACAGGGAAGCCCCTACGAGCAGTACTTC; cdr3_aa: CASSNPYGQGSPYEQYF
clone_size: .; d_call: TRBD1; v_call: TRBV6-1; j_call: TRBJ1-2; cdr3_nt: TGTGCCAGCAGTGATATTCCGGGACAGGGCTTCGCTAACTATGGCTACACCTTC; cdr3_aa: CASSDIPGQGFANYGYTF
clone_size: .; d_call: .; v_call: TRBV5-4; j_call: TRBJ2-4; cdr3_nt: TGTGCCAGCAGCTCAATGTTAGGCAAAAACATTCAGTACTTC; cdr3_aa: CASSSMLGKNIQYF
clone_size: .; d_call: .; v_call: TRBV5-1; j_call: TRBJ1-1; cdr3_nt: TGCGCCAGCAGCTTTGGGCAGGGAGGTGAAGCTTTCTTT; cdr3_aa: CASSFGQGGEAFF
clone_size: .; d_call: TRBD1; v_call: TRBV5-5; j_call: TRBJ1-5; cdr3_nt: TGTGCCAGCAGCTTGGAGGGGACAGGGGCTATGAGCAATCAGCCCCAGCATTTT; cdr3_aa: CASSLEGTGAMSNQPQHF
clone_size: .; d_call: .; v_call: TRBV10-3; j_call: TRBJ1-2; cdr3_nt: TGTGCCATCAGGGTGGCTAGTATTAACTATGGCTACACCTTC; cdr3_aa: CAIRVASINYGYTF
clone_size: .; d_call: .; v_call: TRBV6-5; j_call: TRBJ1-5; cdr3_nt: TGTGCCAGCAGTCTTACCAGGAGAGGGCAGCCCCAGCATTTT; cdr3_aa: CASSLTRRGQPQHF
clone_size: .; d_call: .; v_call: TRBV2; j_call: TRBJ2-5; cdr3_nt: TGTGCCAGCCTTAGACGGGGGCGTCAAGAGACCCAGTACTTC; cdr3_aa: CASLRRGRQETQYF
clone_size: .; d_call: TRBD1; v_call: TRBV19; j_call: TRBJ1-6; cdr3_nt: TGTGCCAGTAGCTGGGACAGGGGACAATCACCCCTCCACTTT; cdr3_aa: CASSWDRGQSPLHF
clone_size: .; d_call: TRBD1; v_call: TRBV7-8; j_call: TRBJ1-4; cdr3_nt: TGTGCCAGCAGCCTGGGACAGTATGAAAAACTGTTTTTT; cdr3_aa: CASSLGQYEKLFF
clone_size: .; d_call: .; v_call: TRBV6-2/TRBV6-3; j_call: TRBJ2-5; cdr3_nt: TGTGCCAGCAGCCCCGCCAGGCGATCCCAAGAGACCCAGTACTTC; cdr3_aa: CASSPARRSQETQYF
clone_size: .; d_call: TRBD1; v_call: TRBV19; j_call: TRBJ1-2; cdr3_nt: TGTGCCAGTAGTGCCAACCGACAGGGAGTACGGTATGGCTACACCTTC; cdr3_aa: CASSANRQGVRYGYTF
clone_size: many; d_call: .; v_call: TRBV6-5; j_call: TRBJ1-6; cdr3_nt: TGTGCCAGCCCCGACGGGGTTTCACCCCTCCACTTT; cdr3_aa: CASPDGVSPLHF
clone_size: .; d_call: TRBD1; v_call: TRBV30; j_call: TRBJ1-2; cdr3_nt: TGTGCCTGGAGTGCCGGGACAGGGGTTGGCTACACCTTC; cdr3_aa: CAWSAGTGVGYTF
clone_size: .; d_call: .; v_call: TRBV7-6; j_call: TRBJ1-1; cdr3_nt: TGTGCCAGCAGCTATCACAGGGACACTGAAGCTTTCTTT; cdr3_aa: CASSYHRDTEAFF
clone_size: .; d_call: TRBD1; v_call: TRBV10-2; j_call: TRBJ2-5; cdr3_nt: TGCGCCAGCTCCCCAGGCAGGGGGCCCCAAGAGACCCAGTACTTC; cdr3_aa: CASSPGRGPQETQYF
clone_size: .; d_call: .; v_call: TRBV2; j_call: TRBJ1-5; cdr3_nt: TGTGCCAGCAGGGTAAATACCTATAGCAATCAGCCCCAGCATTTT; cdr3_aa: CASRVNTYSNQPQHF
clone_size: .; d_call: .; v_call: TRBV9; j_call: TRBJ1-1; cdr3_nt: TGTGCCAGCAGCGTAGAAGTGAACACTGAAGCTTTCTTT; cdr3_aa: CASSVEVNTEAFF
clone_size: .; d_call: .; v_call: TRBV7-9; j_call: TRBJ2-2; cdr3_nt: TGTGCCAGCAGCGCCGACAGTGGAAACACCGGGGAGCTGTTTTTT; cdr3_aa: CASSADSGNTGELFF
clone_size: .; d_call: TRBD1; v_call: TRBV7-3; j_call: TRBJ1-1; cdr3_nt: TGTGCCAGCAGCGCACAACCGACAGGGATTGGCACTGAAGCTTTCTTT; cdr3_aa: CASSAQPTGIGTEAFF
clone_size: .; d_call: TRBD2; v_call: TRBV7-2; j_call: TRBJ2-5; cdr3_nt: TGTGCCAGCAGCCTTAGCGGGGGGTGGGAGACCCAGTACTTC; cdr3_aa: CASSLSGGWETQYF
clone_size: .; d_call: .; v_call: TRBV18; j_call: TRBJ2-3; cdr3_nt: TGTGCCAGCTCACCACGGTTAGTAACAGACCATAGCACAGATACGCAGTATTTT; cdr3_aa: CASSPRLVTDHSTDTQYF
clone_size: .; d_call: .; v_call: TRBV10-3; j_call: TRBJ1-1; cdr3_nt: TGTGCCATCAGGGGGTTAGAGGATGACACTGAAGCTTTCTTT; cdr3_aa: CAIRGLEDDTEAFF
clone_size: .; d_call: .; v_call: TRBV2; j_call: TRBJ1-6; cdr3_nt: TGTGCCAGCAGTGAAGGGCCACCTCGGGCCCTCCACTTT; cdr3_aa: CASSEGPPRALHF
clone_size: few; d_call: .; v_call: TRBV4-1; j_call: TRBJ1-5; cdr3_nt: TGCGCCAGCAGCCAAGTCGTGACCACCGATCAGCCCCAGCATTTT; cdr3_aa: CASSQVVTTDQPQHF
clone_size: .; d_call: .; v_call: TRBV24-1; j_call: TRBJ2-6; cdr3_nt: TGTGCCACCTCGGGGCGCGGGGCCAACGTCCTGACTTTC; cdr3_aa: CATSGRGANVLTF
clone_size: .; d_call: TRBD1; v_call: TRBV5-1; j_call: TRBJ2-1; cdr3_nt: TGCGCCAGCAACCCAGGGGGTCGGGATGAGCAGTTCTTC; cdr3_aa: CASNPGGRDEQFF
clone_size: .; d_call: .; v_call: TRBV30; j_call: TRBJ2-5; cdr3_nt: TGTGCCTTAAGACAGCGGTGGAGGGAGACCCAGTACTTC; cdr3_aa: CALRQRWRETQYF
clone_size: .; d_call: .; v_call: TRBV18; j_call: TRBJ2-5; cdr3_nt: TGTGCCAGCTCACCACCCTCCCTCCAAGAGACCCAGTACTTC; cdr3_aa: CASSPPSLQETQYF
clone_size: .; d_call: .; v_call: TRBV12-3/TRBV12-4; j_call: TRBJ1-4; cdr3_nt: TGTGCCTCCGGGATCGCAACTAATGAAAAACTGTTTTTT; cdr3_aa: CASGIATNEKLFF
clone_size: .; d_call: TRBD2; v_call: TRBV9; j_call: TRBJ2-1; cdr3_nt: TGTGCCAGCAGCGTAGGGACTAGCGGCTATGAGCAGTTCTTC; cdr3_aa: CASSVGTSGYEQFF
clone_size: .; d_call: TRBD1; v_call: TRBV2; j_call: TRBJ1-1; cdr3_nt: TGTGCCAGCATCAGGACAGGGGAAGGTGAAGCTTTCTTT; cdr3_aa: CASIRTGEGEAFF
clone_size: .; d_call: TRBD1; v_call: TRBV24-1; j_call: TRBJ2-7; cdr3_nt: TGTGCCACCAGTGACCCCATTGACAGGGCAGGCGAGCAGTACTTC; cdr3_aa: CATSDPIDRAGEQYF
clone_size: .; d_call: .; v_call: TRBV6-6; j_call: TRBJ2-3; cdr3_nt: TGTGCCAGCAAAACAGGGTCAGATACGCAGTATTTT; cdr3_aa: CASKTGSDTQYF
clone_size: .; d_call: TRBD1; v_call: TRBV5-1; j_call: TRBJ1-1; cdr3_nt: TGCGCCAGCAGCTTGCAGGGGGGGAGAATGAACACTGAAGCTTTCTTT; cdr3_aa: CASSLQGGRMNTEAFF
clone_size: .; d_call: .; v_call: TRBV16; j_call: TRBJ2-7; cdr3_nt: TGTGCCAGCAGCCAATCGGGACGGGATTACGAGCAGTACTTC; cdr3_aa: CASSQSGRDYEQYF
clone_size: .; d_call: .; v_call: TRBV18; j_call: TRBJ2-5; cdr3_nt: TGTGCCAGCTCACCACCGAGCGGGTCGCAAGAGACCCAGTACTTC; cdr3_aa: CASSPPSGSQETQYF
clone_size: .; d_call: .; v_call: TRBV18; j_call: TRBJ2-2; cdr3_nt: TGTGCCAGCTCACCTGCGGGGACAGCCACCGGGGAGCTGTTTTTT; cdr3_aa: CASSPAGTATGELFF
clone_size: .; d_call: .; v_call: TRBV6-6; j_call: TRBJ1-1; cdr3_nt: TGTGCCAGCAGTTACCTTGAGGGGACACTCACTGAAGCTTTCTTT; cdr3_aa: CASSYLEGTLTEAFF
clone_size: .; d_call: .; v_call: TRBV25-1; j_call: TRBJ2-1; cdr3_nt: TGTGCCAGCAGTGAACCCCTGGCGGGGAGAAACAATGAGCAGTTCTTC; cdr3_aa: CASSEPLAGRNNEQFF
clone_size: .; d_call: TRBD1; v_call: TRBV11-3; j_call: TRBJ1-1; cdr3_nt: TGTGCCAGCAGCCAGCGACAGGGACGGGGGAACACTGAAGCTTTCTTT; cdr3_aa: CASSQRQGRGNTEAFF
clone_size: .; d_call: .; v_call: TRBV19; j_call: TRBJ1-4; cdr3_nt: TGTGCCAGTAGTGGAGAAAAACTGTTTTTT; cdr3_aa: CASSGEKLFF
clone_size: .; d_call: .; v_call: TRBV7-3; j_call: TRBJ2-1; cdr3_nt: TGTGCCAGCAGCTTAAGGGACGGTAGCTCCTACAATGAGCAGTTCTTC; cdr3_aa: CASSLRDGSSYNEQFF